This TCR beta chain was captured by sequencing in a study of blood T cells in healthy people across ages. Sample-barcoded 5' priming and a J-beta primer mix drove a second PCR of about 7 to 12 cycles. TCRdb reprocessed the 5' RACE reads via MiXCR and lists one record per CDR3 protein. The sample shows 700,000 or so distinct CDR3 sequences, about 43% of them seen only once. CDR1 is SGHKS, CDR2 YYEKEE, per germline (reference sequence). The J segment lost 7 bases and the V segment lost 3 bases, leaving 13 bases of the junction unmatched. This CDR3 has 16 amino acids. The sample taken for sequencing was blood. The sequence came from a man older than 75 in good health. The chain combines TRBV5-5 with TRBJ2-1, with 7 bases matching TRBD2. The chain's CDR3 is CASSSLAGSGGNEQFF. CDR3 nucleotide sequence: TGTGCCAGCAGCTCCTTAGCCGGATCCGGGGGGAATGAGCAGTTCTTC.